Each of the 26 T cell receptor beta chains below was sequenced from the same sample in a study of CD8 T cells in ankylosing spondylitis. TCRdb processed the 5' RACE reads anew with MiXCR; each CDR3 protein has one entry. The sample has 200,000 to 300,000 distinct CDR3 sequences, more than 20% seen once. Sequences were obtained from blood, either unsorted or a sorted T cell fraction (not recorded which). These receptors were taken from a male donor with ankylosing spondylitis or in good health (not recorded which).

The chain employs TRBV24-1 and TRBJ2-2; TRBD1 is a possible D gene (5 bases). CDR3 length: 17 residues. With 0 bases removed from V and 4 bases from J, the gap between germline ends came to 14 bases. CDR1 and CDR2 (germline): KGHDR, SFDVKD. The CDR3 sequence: CATSDLQAGWSTGELFF. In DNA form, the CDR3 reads TGTGCCACCAGTGATTTGCAGGCAGGGTGGAGCACCGGGGAGCTGTTTTTT.

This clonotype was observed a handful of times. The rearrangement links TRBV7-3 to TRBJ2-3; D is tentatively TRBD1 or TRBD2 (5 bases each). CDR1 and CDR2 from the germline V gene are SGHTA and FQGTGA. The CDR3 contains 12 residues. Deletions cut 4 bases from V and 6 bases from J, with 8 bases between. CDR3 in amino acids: CASSYGADTQYF. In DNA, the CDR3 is TGTGCCAGCAGCTACGGGGCGGATACGCAGTATTTT.

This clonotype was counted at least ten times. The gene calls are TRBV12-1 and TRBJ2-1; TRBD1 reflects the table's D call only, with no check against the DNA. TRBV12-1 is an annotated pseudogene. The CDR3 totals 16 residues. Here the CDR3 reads CASSFVVRGGGNEQFF. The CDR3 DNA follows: TGTGCCAGCAGCTTTGTGGTGAGGGGGGGCGGCAATGAGCAGTTCTTC.

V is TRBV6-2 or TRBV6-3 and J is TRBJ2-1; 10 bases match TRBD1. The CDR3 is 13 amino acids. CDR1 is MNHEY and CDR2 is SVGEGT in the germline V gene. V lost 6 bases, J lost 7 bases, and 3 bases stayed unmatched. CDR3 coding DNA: TGTGCCAGCAGAAGGACAGGGGGTAATGAGCAGTTCTTC. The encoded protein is CASRRTGGNEQFF.

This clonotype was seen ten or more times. CDR3 region: CSARSAVLDTQYF. CDR3 DNA sequence: TGCAGTGCTAGATCAGCGGTTCTAGATACGCAGTATTTT. This sequence joins TRBV20-1 and TRBJ2-3; TRBD2 might be the D (5 bases). This CDR3 spans 13 amino acids. CDR1 and CDR2 from the germline V gene are DFQATT and SNEGSKA (reference sequence). Trimming left V 2 bases short and J 5 bases short, with 11 bases between.

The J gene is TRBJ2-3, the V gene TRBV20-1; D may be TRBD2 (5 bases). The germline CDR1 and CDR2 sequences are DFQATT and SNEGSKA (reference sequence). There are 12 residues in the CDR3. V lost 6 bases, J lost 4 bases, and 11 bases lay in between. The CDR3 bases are TGCAGTGCAAAACGGGGATCAGATACGCAGTATTTT. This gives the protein CSAKRGSDTQYF.

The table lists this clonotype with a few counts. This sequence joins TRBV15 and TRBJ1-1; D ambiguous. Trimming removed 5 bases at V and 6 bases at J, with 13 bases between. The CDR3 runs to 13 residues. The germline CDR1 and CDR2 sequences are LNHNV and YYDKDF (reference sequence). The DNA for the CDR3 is TGTGCCACCAGCCTAGGAAGCACGGCTGAAGCTTTCTTT. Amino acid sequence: CATSLGSTAEAFF.

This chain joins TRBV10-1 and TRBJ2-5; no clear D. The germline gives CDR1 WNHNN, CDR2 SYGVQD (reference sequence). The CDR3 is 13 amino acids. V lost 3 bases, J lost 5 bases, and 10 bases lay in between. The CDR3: CASSDKVSETQYF. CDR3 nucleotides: TGCGCCAGCAGTGATAAGGTTTCCGAGACCCAGTACTTC.

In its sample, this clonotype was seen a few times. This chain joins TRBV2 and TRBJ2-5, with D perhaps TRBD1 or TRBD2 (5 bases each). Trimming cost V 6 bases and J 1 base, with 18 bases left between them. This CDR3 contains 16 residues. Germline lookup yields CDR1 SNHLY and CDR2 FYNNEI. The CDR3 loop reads CASSHTTGTVQETQYF. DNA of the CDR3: TGTGCCAGCAGCCACACCACCGGGACGGTCCAAGAGACCCAGTACTTC.

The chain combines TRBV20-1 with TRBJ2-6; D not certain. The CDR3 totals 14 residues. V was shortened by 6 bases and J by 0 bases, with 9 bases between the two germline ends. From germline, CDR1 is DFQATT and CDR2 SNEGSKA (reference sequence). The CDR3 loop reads CSALLTSGANVLTF. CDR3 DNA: TGCAGTGCCCTCCTGACCTCTGGGGCCAACGTCCTGACTTTC.

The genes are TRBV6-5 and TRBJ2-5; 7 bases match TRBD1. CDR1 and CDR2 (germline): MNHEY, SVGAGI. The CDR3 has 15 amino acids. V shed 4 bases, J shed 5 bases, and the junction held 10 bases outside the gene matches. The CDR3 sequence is CASSSGQAPRETQYF. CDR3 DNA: TGTGCCAGCAGTTCTGGACAGGCCCCCCGGGAGACCCAGTACTTC.

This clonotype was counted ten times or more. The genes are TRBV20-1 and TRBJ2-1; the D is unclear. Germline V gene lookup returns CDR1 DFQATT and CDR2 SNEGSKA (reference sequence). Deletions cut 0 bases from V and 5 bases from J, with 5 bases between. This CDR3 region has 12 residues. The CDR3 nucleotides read TGCAGTGCTAGAGATTGGGACAATGAGCAGTTCTTC. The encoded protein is CSARDWDNEQFF.

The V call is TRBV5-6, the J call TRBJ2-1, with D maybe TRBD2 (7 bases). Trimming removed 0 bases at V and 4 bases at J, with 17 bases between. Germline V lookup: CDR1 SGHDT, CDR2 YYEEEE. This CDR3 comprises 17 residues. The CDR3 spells CASSLGRGASDYNEQFF. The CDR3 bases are TGTGCCAGCAGCTTGGGCCGGGGGGCATCCGATTACAATGAGCAGTTCTTC.

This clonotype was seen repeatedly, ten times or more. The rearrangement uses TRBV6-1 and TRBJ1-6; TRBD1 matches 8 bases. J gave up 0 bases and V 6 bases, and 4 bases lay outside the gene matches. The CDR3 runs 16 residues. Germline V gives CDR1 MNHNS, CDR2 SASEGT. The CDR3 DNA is TGTGCCAGCAGCCGGACAGGGAGCTCCTATAATTCACCCCTCCACTTT. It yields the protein CASSRTGSSYNSPLHF.

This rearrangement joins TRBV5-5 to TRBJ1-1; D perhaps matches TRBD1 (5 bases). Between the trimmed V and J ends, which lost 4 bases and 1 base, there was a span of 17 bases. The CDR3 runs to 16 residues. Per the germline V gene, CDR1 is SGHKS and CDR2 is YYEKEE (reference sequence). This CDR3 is CASSLPPGTANTEAFF. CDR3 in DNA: TGTGCCAGCAGCCTTCCACCCGGGACCGCGAACACTGAAGCTTTCTTT.

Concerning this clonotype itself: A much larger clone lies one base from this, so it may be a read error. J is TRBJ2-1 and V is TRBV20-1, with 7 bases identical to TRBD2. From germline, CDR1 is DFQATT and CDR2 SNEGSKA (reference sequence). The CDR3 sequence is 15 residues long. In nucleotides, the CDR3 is TGCAGTGCTGCCGAACCTAGCGGAACACACAATCAGCAGTTCTTC. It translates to CSAAEPSGTHNQQFF.

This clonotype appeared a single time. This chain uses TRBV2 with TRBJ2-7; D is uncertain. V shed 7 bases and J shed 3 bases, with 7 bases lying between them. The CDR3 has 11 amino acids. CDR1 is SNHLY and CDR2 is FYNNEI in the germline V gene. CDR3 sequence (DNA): TGTGCCAGCACTTTACGCTACGAGCAGTACTTC. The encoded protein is CASTLRYEQYF.

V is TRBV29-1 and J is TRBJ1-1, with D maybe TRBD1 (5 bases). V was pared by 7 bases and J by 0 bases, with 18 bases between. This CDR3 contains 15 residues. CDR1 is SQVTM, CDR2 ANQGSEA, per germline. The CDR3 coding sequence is TGCAGCGCTAAGAATGGGGGATCCATGAACACTGAAGCTTTCTTT. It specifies CSAKNGGSMNTEAFF.

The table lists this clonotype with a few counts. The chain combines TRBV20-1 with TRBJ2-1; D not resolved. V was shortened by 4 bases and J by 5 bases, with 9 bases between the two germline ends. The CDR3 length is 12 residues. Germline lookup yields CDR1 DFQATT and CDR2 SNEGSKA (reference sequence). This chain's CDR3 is CSAIYRNNEQFF. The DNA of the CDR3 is TGCAGTGCTATATACAGAAACAATGAGCAGTTCTTC.

As DNA, the CDR3 is TGCAGTGCTAGAGACCAGACAGGGTTGGGCGAGCAGTACTTC. Amino acid sequence: CSARDQTGLGEQYF. The chain joins TRBV20-1 to TRBJ2-7, with 7 bases fitting TRBD1. This CDR3 has 14 residues. V shed 0 bases, J shed 6 bases, and the junction held 8 bases outside the gene matches. In germline, CDR1 is DFQATT, CDR2 SNEGSKA (reference sequence).

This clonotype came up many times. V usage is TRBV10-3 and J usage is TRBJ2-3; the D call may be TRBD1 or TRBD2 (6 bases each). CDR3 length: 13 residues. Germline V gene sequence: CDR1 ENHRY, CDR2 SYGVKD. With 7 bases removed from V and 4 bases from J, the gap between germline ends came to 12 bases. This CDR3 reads CAINAGEADTQYF. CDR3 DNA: TGTGCCATCAACGCAGGGGAGGCAGATACGCAGTATTTT.

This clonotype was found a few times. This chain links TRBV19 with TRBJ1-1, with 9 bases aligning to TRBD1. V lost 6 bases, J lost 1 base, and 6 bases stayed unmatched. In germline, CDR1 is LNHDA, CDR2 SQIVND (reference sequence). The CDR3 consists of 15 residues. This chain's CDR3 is CASRNPGQGNTEAFF. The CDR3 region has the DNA TGTGCCAGTAGAAACCCGGGACAGGGGAACACTGAAGCTTTCTTT. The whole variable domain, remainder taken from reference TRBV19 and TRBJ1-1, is DGGITQSPKYLFRKEGQNVTLSCEQNLNHDAMYWYRQDPGQGLRLIYYSQIVNDFQKGDIAEGYSVSREKKESFPLTVTSAQKNPTAFYLCASRNPGQGNTEAFFGQGTRLTVV.

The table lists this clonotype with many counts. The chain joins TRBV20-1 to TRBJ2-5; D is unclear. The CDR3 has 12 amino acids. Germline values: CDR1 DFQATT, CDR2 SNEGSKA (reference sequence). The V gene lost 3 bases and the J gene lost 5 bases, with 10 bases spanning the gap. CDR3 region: CSARVSGETQYF. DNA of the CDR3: TGCAGTGCTAGGGTGTCTGGGGAGACCCAGTACTTC.

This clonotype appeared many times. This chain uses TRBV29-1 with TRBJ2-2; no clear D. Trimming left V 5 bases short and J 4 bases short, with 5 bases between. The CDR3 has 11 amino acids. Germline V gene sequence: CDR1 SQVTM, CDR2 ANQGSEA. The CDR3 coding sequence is TGCAGCGTTACAGTCACCGGGGAGCTGTTTTTT. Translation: CSVTVTGELFF.

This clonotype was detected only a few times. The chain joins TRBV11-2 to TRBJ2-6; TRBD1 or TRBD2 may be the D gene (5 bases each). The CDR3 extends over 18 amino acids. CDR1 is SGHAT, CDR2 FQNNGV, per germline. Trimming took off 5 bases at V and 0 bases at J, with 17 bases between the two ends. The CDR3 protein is CASSLGRRVNSGANVLTF. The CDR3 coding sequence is TGTGCCAGCAGCCTGGGACGGAGAGTTAACTCTGGGGCCAACGTCCTGACTTTC.

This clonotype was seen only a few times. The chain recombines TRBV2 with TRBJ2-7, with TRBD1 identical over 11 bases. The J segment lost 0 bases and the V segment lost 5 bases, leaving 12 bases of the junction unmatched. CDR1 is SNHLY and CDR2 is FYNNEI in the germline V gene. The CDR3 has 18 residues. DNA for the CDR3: TGTGCCAGCAGTCCAGGACAGGGGGCCTTATCGAGCTCCTACGAGCAGTACTTC. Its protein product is CASSPGQGALSSSYEQYF. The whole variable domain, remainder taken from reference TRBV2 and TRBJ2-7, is EPEVTQTPSHQVTQMGQEVILRCVPISNHLYFYWYRQILGQKVEFLVSFYNNEISEKSEIFDDQFSVERPDGSNFTLKIRSTKLEDSAMYFCASSPGQGALSSSYEQYFGPGTRLTVT.